This TCR beta chain is drawn from a study of CD8+ T cells in alopecia areata (dated by TCRdb to 2016 to 2018). At the level of the whole study: Treated patients were enrolled in an open-label pilot trial of oral tofacitinib at 5 to 10 mg twice daily for moderate-to-severe alopecia areata. TCRbeta CDR3 regions were amplified by immunoSEQ multiplex PCR with 35 Vbeta forward and 13 Jbeta reverse primers. The SALT score, which quantifies the percentage of affected scalp surface area, was used to measure disease severity in treated patients. Scalp tissue and sorted CD4+ and CD8+ peripheral blood T cells from patchy and totalis/universalis alopecia areata patients and from healthy controls were covered by human TCRbeta sequencing. Biopsies were taken from tofacitinib-treated patients at baseline and again at 4 and 24 weeks into treatment, and several of those patients also had a later scalp biopsy. Scalp clonality was compared across normal scalp (n=4), patchy alopecia areata scalp (n=8), and alopecia totalis/universalis scalp (n=8). Tofacitinib was given for 6 to 18 months, followed by 6 months of follow-up off drug to assess delayed response and recurrence. High-throughput TCRbeta sequencing was used to examine T cell clonal expansion in alopecia areata in both the C3H/HeJ mouse model and human patients. RNA was obtained with the PAXgene miRNA kit for fixed scalp, the miRNeasy kit for PBMCs, and the RNeasy kit for mouse skin.

The library was generated by the immunoSEQ multiplex PCR assay. For TCR sequencing, RNA was extracted from every sample and reverse transcribed into cDNA to serve as template. First-strand cDNA was synthesized with SuperScript III using a 2:1 mix of oligo-dT and random hexamers. A synthetic immune receptor repertoire was used to gauge amplification bias, and whatever bias remained was removed computationally. The authors processed their data as follows. After raw reads were preprocessed to remove errors, the CDR3 was defined following IMGT conventions as running from the conserved cysteine to phenylalanine. Clonality was computed as 1 minus the Shannon entropy, with the entropy normalized by log2 of the number of productive unique TCRs. Scalp TCRbeta sequences were cross-referenced with sorted blood CD4 and CD8 repertoires so that the CD4 or CD8 identity of scalp clones could be inferred. TCRdb carries this immuneACCESS record with in-frame sequences only. Its versions omit some clonotypes, under half of them owing to an unresolved V gene in the studies checked, with the rest unexplained. V, J and clone size reflect that table, while D and trimming were determined from the DNA. A total of about 160,000 clones appear in this sample, 65% of them only once. 0.91% of the sample goes to the ten largest clones.

As for this clone: It has no known antigen specificity. Base qualities are not provided; no much larger clone lies one nucleotide away.

Paper-wide results and their limitations: With tofacitinib, both scalp clonality and the number of expanded CD8+ clones among the top 100 scalp clones went down significantly. TCR sequences shared between patients were less clear than in mice, possibly partly because of HLA diversity in the patient population. Compared with normal scalp, lesional scalp had higher clonality and more expanded CD8+ clones, particularly in alopecia totalis/universalis, a pattern that suggests antigenic drive. Because the treated cohort was small and included a single nonresponder, larger studies are needed to assess links between baseline CD8+ expansion and response. Unlike mouse skin, which is dominated by gammadelta T cells, normal human skin has resident alphabeta T cells that are also sequenced, and this complicates analysis of the scalp TCR repertoire. During tofacitinib treatment, many expanded lesional clones remained in scalp and blood, and this persistence may partly explain relapse after treatment is stopped.

The sample's time point label is to be understood as: around 4 weeks on oral tofacitinib. The sample's treatment or condition label, decoded: oral pan-JAK inhibitor, 5-10 mg twice daily. Peripheral blood and lesional scalp punch biopsies were obtained from patients with alopecia areata. After PBMCs were isolated by density centrifugation and stained for CD3, CD4 and CD8, a FACSAria was used to sort CD4+ and CD8+ T cells. The germline V gene gives CDR1 as ENHRY and CDR2 as SYGVKD. The CDR3 numbers 15 residues from cysteine through phenylalanine. Only CDR3 DNA remains: 45 bases, in frame from the first base. The germline V end is reduced by 5 bases and the J end by 2 bases; junction bases left unmatched: 8.

This TCR derives from a human donor with alopecia areata. The chain is encoded by TRBV10-3 joined to TRBJ2-7, with TRBD1 matching 8 junction bases. Sequences were derived from CD4+ T cells sorted from blood, sampled at week 4, from a patient treated with tofacitinib. The CDR3 in this case is CAISIPGTGTYEQYF. The sequenced DNA: TGTGCCATCAGTATCCCTGGGACAGGAACCTACGAGCAGTACTTC.